These T cell receptor beta chains were read from a single sample in a study of T cell responses to AZD1222 COVID-19 vaccine. The repertoire was sequenced with immunoSEQ multiplex PCR; TCRdb's copy has only in-frame clones and lacks some. The table has approximately 200,000 clones, 90% to 95% seen once. The material sequenced was peripheral blood, taken on day 0 of AZD1222 vaccination. The receptors were gathered from an adult in good health. Each CDR3 is given with its conserved first and last residue. Fields, in order: D gene, J gene, V gene, CDR3 protein. The D gene is left open where the match is weak.

D gene: .
J gene: TRBJ1-2
V gene: TRBV27
CDR3 protein: CASSESREFIYGYTF

D gene: .
J gene: TRBJ1-3
V gene: TRBV7-6
CDR3 protein: CASSLRGRSGNTIYF

D gene: .
J gene: TRBJ1-1
V gene: TRBV13
CDR3 protein: CASSLGVGNTEAFF

D gene: .
J gene: TRBJ1-2
V gene: TRBV13
CDR3 protein: CASSLQGSGHGYTF

D gene: .
J gene: TRBJ1-1
V gene: TRBV5-6
CDR3 protein: CASSSLHLQVTNTEAFF

D gene: .
J gene: TRBJ1-1
V gene: TRBV6-2/TRBV6-3
CDR3 protein: CASSRRQALTEAFF

D gene: .
J gene: TRBJ1-1
V gene: TRBV2
CDR3 protein: CASSEKGAFF

D gene: TRBD2
J gene: TRBJ2-7
V gene: TRBV9
CDR3 protein: CASSPVGVLAGVGEQYF

D gene: .
J gene: TRBJ2-7
V gene: TRBV3-1/TRBV3-2
CDR3 protein: CASSPAPRPLGYEQYF

D gene: TRBD1
J gene: TRBJ1-2
V gene: TRBV23-1
CDR3 protein: CASSLLRQGLEGYTF

D gene: TRBD2
J gene: TRBJ2-1
V gene: TRBV3-1/TRBV3-2
CDR3 protein: CASSQVVLAGRNEQFF

D gene: TRBD1
J gene: TRBJ2-7
V gene: TRBV11-2
CDR3 protein: CASSRTSGGLYEQYF

D gene: TRBD2
J gene: TRBJ2-5
V gene: TRBV10-3
CDR3 protein: CAIGAGAAGGNQETQYF

D gene: .
J gene: TRBJ2-2
V gene: TRBV18
CDR3 protein: CASSHSWTGELFF

D gene: TRBD1
J gene: TRBJ1-3
V gene: TRBV29-1
CDR3 protein: CSCTGENSGNTIYF

D gene: .
J gene: TRBJ1-3
V gene: TRBV4-2
CDR3 protein: CASSQEGTGNTIYF

D gene: .
J gene: TRBJ2-2
V gene: TRBV9
CDR3 protein: CASSPGGAGGELFF

D gene: TRBD1
J gene: TRBJ2-3
V gene: TRBV12-3/TRBV12-4
CDR3 protein: CASSSDRADTQYF

D gene: .
J gene: TRBJ1-1
V gene: TRBV7-9
CDR3 protein: CASSFQGPGAEAFF

D gene: .
J gene: TRBJ2-1
V gene: TRBV6-1
CDR3 protein: CASSEGLEQFF

D gene: TRBD1
J gene: TRBJ1-5
V gene: TRBV2
CDR3 protein: CASKRTGDVGNQPQHF

D gene: .
J gene: TRBJ1-4
V gene: TRBV14
CDR3 protein: CASSQEWGGLDPEKLFF

D gene: .
J gene: TRBJ1-4
V gene: TRBV2
CDR3 protein: CASSGGGAYEKLFF

D gene: .
J gene: TRBJ1-6
V gene: TRBV7-8
CDR3 protein: CASSLEGYSPLHF

D gene: TRBD2
J gene: TRBJ2-3
V gene: TRBV7-2
CDR3 protein: CASSQIAGGGTDTQYF

D gene: TRBD1
J gene: TRBJ1-1
V gene: TRBV28
CDR3 protein: CASSPRQGMNTEAFF

D gene: .
J gene: TRBJ1-2
V gene: TRBV4-2
CDR3 protein: CASSQDRGRIYGYTF

D gene: .
J gene: TRBJ2-7
V gene: TRBV28
CDR3 protein: CASSPSYSAHEQYF

D gene: TRBD1
J gene: TRBJ1-5
V gene: TRBV28
CDR3 protein: CASRTGGRSNQPQHF

D gene: .
J gene: TRBJ1-2
V gene: TRBV28
CDR3 protein: CASSSTLQGQLYGYTF

D gene: .
J gene: TRBJ2-7
V gene: TRBV28
CDR3 protein: CASSLSGSGYEQYF